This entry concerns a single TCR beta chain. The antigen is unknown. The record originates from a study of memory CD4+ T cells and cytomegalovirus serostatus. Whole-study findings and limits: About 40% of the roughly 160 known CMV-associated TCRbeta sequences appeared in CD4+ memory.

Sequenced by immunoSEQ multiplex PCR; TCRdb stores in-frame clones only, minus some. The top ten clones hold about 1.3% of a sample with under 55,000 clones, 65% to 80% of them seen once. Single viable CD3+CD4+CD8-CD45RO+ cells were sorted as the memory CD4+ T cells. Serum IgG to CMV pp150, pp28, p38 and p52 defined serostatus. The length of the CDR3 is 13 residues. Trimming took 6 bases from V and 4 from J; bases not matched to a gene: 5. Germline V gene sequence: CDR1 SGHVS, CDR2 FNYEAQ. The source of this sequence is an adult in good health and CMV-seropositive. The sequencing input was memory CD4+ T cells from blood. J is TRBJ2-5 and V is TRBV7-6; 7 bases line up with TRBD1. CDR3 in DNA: TGTGCCAGCAGTCGACAGGGTAGAGAGACCCAGTACTTC. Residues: CASSRQGRETQYF. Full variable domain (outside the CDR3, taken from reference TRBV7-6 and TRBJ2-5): GAGVSQSPRYKVTKRGQDVALRCDPISGHVSLYWYRQALGQGPEFLTYFNYEAQQDKSGLPNDRFSAERPEGSISTLTIQRTEQRDSAMYRCASSRQGRETQYFGPGTRLLVL.